This is a list of T cell receptor beta chains from one sample in a study of response to subunit inactivated influenza vaccine. TCRdb re-called the RT-PCR reads with MiXCR, one entry per CDR3 protein. The table lists about 540,000 distinct CDR3 sequences, about 15% of them singletons. The sequencing here drew on PBMCs from blood, taken 11 to 12 days after vaccination. These receptors all stem from a man aged 50 or older who received an inactivated influenza vaccine. The CDR3 runs from the conserved cysteine through the conserved F or W. The order of the fields is clone size, V gene, J gene, D gene, CDR3 protein, CDR3 DNA. The D gene is left open where the match is weak. Size is stated for part of the rows, as once, few or many counts, or as a class when the clone is expanded.

.	TRBV4-1	TRBJ1-1	.	CASSHPGLGGGAGAFF	TGCGCCAGCAGCCACCCCGGATTAGGGGGGGGCGCGGGAGCTTTCTTT
.	TRBV10-3	TRBJ1-1	.	CAISDVPGKNSAEAFF	TGTGCCATCAGTGACGTTCCAGGGAAAAACTCCGCTGAAGCTTTCTTT
many	TRBV20-1	TRBJ1-1	.	CSAWVSGASEAFF	TGCAGTGCTTGGGTTTCAGGGGCGTCTGAAGCTTTCTTT
few	TRBV27	TRBJ2-6	.	CASSLPGRSGANVLTF	TGTGCCAGCAGTTTACCGGGGCGCTCTGGGGCCAACGTCCTGACTTTC
few	TRBV20-1	TRBJ2-1	TRBD2	CSARTSGLYNEQFF	TGCAGTGCTCGAACTAGCGGACTTTACAATGAGCAGTTCTTC
.	TRBV4-2	TRBJ2-7	.	CASSQESQIYEQYF	TGTGCCAGCAGCCAAGAAAGCCAGATCTACGAGCAGTACTTC
.	TRBV18	TRBJ2-1	.	CASSPLRGTTYNEQFF	TGTGCCAGCTCACCATTAAGGGGGACCACCTACAATGAGCAGTTCTTC
many	TRBV6-2/TRBV6-3	TRBJ1-2	.	CASSLERNYGYTF	TGTGCCAGCAGTCTAGAACGTAACTATGGCTACACCTTC
.	TRBV11-1	TRBJ2-1	TRBD2	CASSPARSGRHEQFF	TGTGCCAGCAGCCCCGCCAGGAGCGGGAGACATGAGCAGTTCTTC
few	TRBV6-2/TRBV6-3	TRBJ1-5	.	CASSLSSRASYSNQPQHF	TGTGCCAGCAGTCTATCCAGCAGGGCCTCGTATAGCAATCAGCCCCAGCATTTT
.	TRBV27	TRBJ2-5	TRBD2	CASSLGLADYQETQYF	TGTGCCAGCAGTTTGGGACTAGCGGACTACCAAGAGACCCAGTACTTC
.	TRBV3-1	TRBJ2-5	.	CASSPVGQETQYF	TGTGCCAGCAGCCCGGTGGGACAAGAGACCCAGTACTTC
few	TRBV5-1	TRBJ1-1	.	CASSFSDRNTEAFF	TGCGCCAGCAGCTTTTCGGACAGGAACACTGAAGCTTTCTTT
.	TRBV20-1	TRBJ2-5	TRBD2	CSALGTSGDETQYF	TGCAGTGCTCTCGGGACTAGCGGGGATGAGACCCAGTACTTC
few	TRBV7-3	TRBJ2-5	TRBD2	CASSLTGRLAETQYF	TGTGCCAGCAGCTTAACAGGGCGACTAGCAGAGACCCAGTACTTC
.	TRBV4-2	TRBJ1-2	TRBD1	CASSQDPRDRVNGYTF	TGTGCCAGCAGCCAAGATCCCCGGGACAGGGTGAACGGCTACACCTTC
.	TRBV3-1	TRBJ2-1	TRBD2	CASSQSGGRANEQFF	TGTGCCAGCAGCCAATCCGGCGGGAGGGCCAATGAGCAGTTCTTC
few	TRBV10-3	TRBJ2-5	.	CATTYGTEQETQYF	TGTGCCACTACCTACGGGACTGAACAAGAGACCCAGTACTTC
few	TRBV5-1	TRBJ1-3	.	CASTWDPASGNTIYF	TGCGCCAGCACCTGGGACCCCGCCTCTGGAAACACCATATATTTT
few	TRBV3-1	TRBJ2-1	.	CASSQDLARPQFF	TGTGCCAGCAGCCAAGATTTAGCCAGACCGCAGTTCTTC
.	TRBV15	TRBJ2-3	TRBD1	CATSRGQGASDTQYF	TGTGCCACCAGCAGAGGACAGGGGGCGTCAGATACGCAGTATTTT
few	TRBV20-1	TRBJ1-1	.	CSARDTEAFF	TGCAGTGCTAGGGACACTGAAGCTTTCTTT
many	TRBV7-9	TRBJ1-1	.	CASSLTQGTEAFF	TGTGCCAGCAGCCTAACGCAGGGGACTGAAGCTTTCTTT
few	TRBV12-3/TRBV12-4	TRBJ2-2	.	CATQVGAGSSGELFF	TGTGCCACCCAAGTGGGGGCTGGTTCGTCCGGGGAGCTGTTTTTT
.	TRBV20-1	TRBJ2-1	.	CSARDGATGNNEQFF	TGCAGTGCTAGAGATGGGGCCACAGGGAACAATGAGCAGTTCTTC
.	TRBV7-8	TRBJ1-5	.	CASSSGLYQPQHF	TGTGCCAGCAGCTCCGGACTGTATCAGCCCCAGCATTTT
.	TRBV12-3/TRBV12-4	TRBJ2-1	TRBD2	CASSPGLAGVAEQFF	TGTGCCAGCAGCCCCGGACTAGCGGGAGTAGCTGAGCAGTTCTTC
few	TRBV15	TRBJ2-1	TRBD2	CATGTSGYNEQFF	TGTGCCACCGGGACTAGCGGCTACAATGAGCAGTTCTTC
.	TRBV4-3	TRBJ1-2	TRBD1	CASSQGDRAVAGYGYTF	TGCGCCAGCAGCCAGGGGGACAGGGCGGTAGCGGGCTATGGCTACACCTTC
.	TRBV30	TRBJ2-1	.	CAWSATGGTAQFF	TGTGCCTGGAGTGCCACGGGCGGGACAGCACAGTTCTTC